This T cell receptor beta chain was retrieved from a study of cytomegalovirus exposure and HLA in healthy donors. Vbeta (60) and Jbeta (13) primers were used in the PCR. Clones were read by immunoSEQ multiplex PCR, and TCRdb kept only the in-frame ones, dropping some. The table has some 110,000 clones, approximately 60% seen once. Trimming cost V 5 bases and J 4 bases; bases outside gene matches: 9. The V gene's germline CDR1 is SGHTA and CDR2 FQGTGA. CDR3 length equals 16 residues. This rearrangement joins TRBV7-3 to TRBJ2-5; 11 bases are a match to TRBD2. The origin of this receptor is a woman younger than 45 in good health and CMV-seronegative. The sequencing sample was made of PBMCs. The CDR3 reads CASSQFGGLAGETQYF. DNA for the CDR3: TGTGCCAGCAGCCAATTCGGCGGACTAGCGGGAGAGACCCAGTACTTC. The entire variable domain, with the rest obtained from reference TRBV7-3 and TRBJ2-5, is as follows: GAGVSQTPSNKVTEKGKYVELRCDPISGHTALYWYRQSLGQGPEFLIYFQGTGAADDSGLPNDRFFAVRPEGSVSTLKIQRTERGDSAVYLCASSQFGGLAGETQYFGPGTRLLVL.